This TCR beta chain originates from a study of cytomegalovirus exposure and HLA in healthy donors. In the study overall: An early data release held tens of millions of unique TCRs from HLA-typed donors. Study results and caveats: In a later analysis, a missense DCLRE1C variant was linked to TCR beta V- and J-gene trimming.

Regarding this clone: The antigen remains undetermined.

V lost 1 base and J 0 bases, leaving 7 bases between the germline ends. The V gene's germline CDR1 is SGHDT and CDR2 YYEEEE. This CDR3 comprises 14 residues. This PCR relied on a set of 60 Vbeta primers and 13 Jbeta primers. Authors' analysis steps: The count from a later analysis was about 80 million unique TCR beta chains, 9.5 million to 11 million of them shared. TCRdb's table, derived via immunoSEQ multiplex PCR, lists solely in-frame clones and lacks some. The DNA was the basis for D and trimming; V, J and clone size are from that table. The table lists around 110,000 clones, 60% to 85% of them singletons, with around 1.5% in the top ten.

This sequence originates from a woman between 18 and 29 years old in good health and CMV-seronegative. Sample: PBMCs. The chain combines TRBV5-6 with TRBJ1-2; D is uncertain. CDR3 sequence (DNA): TGTGCCAGCAGCTTGCCGAGAACTAACTATGGCTACACCTTC. It is translated as CASSLPRTNYGYTF. Full variable domain (outside the CDR3, taken from reference TRBV5-6 and TRBJ1-2): DAGVTQSPTHLIKTRGQQVTLRCSPKSGHDTVSWYQQALGQGPQFIFQYYEEEERQRGNFPDRFSGHQFPNYSSELNVNALLLGDSALYLCASSLPRTNYGYTFGSGTRLTVV.